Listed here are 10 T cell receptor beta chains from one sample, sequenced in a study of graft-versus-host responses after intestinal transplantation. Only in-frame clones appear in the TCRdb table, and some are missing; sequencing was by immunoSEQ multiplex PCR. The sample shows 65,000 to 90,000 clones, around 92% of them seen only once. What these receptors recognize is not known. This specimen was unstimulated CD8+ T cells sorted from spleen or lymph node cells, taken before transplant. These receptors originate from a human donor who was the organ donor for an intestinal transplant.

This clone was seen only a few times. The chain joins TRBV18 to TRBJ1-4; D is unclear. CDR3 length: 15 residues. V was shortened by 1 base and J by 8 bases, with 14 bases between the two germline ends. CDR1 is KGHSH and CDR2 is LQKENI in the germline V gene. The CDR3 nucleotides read TGTGCCAGCTCACCACAAGCGAGAATTGAGGAAAAACTGTTTTTT. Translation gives CASSPQARIEEKLFF.

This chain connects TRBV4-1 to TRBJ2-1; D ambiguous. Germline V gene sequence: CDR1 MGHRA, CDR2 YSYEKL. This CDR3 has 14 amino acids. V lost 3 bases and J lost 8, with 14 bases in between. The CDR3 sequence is CASSQTERPHEQFF. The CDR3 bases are TGCGCCAGCAGCCAGACGGAGAGACCCCATGAGCAGTTCTTC.

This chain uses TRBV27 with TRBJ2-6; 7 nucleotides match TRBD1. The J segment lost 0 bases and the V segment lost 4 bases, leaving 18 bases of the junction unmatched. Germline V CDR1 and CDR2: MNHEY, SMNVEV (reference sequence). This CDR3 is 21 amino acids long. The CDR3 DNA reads TGTGCCAGCAGTTCCACATCCCCCCCGACAGGGAGCTACTCTGGGGCCAACGTCCTGACTTTC. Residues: CASSSTSPPTGSYSGANVLTF.

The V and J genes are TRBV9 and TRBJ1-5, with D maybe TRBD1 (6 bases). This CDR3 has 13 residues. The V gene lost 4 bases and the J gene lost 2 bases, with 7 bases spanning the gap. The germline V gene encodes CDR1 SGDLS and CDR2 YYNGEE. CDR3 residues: CASSRQGNQPQHF. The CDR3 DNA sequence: TGTGCCAGCAGCAGACAGGGCAATCAGCCCCAGCATTTT.

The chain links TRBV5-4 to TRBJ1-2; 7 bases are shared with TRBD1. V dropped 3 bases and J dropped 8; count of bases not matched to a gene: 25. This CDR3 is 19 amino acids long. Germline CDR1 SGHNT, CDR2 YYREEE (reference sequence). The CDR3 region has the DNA TGTGCCAGCAGCTATGAAGAAAAAAGAGGAACAGGGGCTCGTTACGGCTACACCTTC. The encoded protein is CASSYEEKRGTGARYGYTF.

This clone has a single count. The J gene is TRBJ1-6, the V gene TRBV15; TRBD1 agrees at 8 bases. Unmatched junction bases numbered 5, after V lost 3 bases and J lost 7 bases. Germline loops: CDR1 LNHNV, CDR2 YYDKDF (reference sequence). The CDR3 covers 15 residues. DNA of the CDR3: TGTGCCACCAGCAGTGGACAGGGCCTAAATTCACCCCTCCACTTT. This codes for CATSSGQGLNSPLHF.

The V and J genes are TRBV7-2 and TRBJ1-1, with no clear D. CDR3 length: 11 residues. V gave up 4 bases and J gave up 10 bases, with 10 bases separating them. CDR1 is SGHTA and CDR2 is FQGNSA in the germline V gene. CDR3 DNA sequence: TGTGCCAGCAGCTCATTCCCCGGAGCTTTCTTT. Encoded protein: CASSSFPGAFF.

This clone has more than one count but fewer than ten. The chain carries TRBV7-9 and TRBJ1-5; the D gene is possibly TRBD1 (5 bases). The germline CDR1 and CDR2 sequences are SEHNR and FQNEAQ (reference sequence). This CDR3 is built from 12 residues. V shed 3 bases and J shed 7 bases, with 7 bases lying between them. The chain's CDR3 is CASSLGGQPQHF. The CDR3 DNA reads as TGTGCCAGCAGCTTGGGGGGACAGCCCCAGCATTTT.

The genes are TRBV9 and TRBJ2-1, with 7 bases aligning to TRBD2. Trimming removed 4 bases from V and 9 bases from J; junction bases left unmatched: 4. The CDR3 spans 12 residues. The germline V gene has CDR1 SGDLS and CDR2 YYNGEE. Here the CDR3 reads CASSLPGGEQFF. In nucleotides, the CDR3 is TGTGCCAGCAGCTTACCGGGAGGTGAGCAGTTCTTC.

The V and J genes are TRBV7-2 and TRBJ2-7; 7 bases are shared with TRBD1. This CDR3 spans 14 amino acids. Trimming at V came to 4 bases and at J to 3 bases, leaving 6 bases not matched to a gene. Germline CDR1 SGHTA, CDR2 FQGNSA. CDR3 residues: CASSSTGSYYEQYF. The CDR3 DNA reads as TGTGCCAGCAGCTCGACAGGGAGCTACTACGAGCAGTACTTC.